The 30 T cell receptor beta chains reported below all come from one sample, sequenced in a study of T cells in localized non-small cell lung cancer. Profiling relied on immunoSEQ multiplex PCR, and the TCRdb table lists in-frame clones only, not all of them. The repertoire consists of about 43,000 clones, with roughly nine tenths occurring once and the leading ten covering over 9.5%. Sequenced material: PBMCs, taken before any cancer treatment. The receptors derive from a woman aged 35 to 70 with stage II lung adenocarcinoma.

The chain has TRBV5-4 and TRBJ2-5, with 11 bases fitting TRBD2. The V gene end was trimmed by 6 bases and the J gene end by 3 bases; junction bases not matched to a gene: 7. CDR1 and CDR2 (germline): SGHNT, YYREEE (reference sequence). The CDR3 runs 15 residues. The DNA of the CDR3 is TGTGCCAGCACCTCGACTAGCGGGGTTGAAGAGACCCAGTACTTC. This sequence encodes CASTSTSGVEETQYF.

The genes are TRBV5-1 and TRBJ1-3; D is ambiguous. Trimming removed 0 bases at V and 0 bases at J, with 7 bases between. Looked up from germline, CDR1 is SGHRS and CDR2 is YFSETQ. CDR3 length equals 15 residues. The CDR3 loop is CASSLVPGSGNTIYF. The CDR3 nucleotides read TGCGCCAGCAGCTTGGTTCCGGGCTCTGGAAACACCATATATTTT.

The chain uses TRBV14 and TRBJ2-3; D unresolved. This CDR3 has 13 amino acids. Germline V gives CDR1 SGHDN, CDR2 FVKESK. Trimming pared 0 bases from V and 6 bases from J, leaving 7 bases between. CDR3 DNA: TGTGCCAGCAGCCAAGATCTCGGGGATACGCAGTATTTT. Translating it yields CASSQDLGDTQYF.

The chain combines TRBV19 with TRBJ2-1, with 13 bases lining up with TRBD2. The CDR3 runs 18 residues. Looked up from germline, CDR1 is LNHDA and CDR2 is SQIVND (reference sequence). Unmatched junction bases numbered 17, after V lost 7 bases and J lost 8 bases. CDR3 nucleotides: TGTGCCAGTACCTCACCCGGGGCGACTAGCGGGAGGATCCATGAGCAGTTCTTC. This translates into CASTSPGATSGRIHEQFF.

The chain has TRBV6-4 and TRBJ1-6; D is undetermined. Germline V gives CDR1 MRHNA, CDR2 SNTAGT. This CDR3 comprises 17 residues. The ends were cut back, 7 bases at V and 3 bases at J, with 19 bases in the middle. The CDR3 loop is CASIGLSHGLYNSPLHF. CDR3 in DNA: TGTGCCAGCATAGGGCTCAGCCATGGGCTCTATAATTCACCCCTCCACTTT.

This chain connects TRBV5-4 to TRBJ2-2; D may be TRBD2 (5 bases). Trimming left V 0 bases short and J 9 bases short, with 9 bases between. The CDR3 sequence is 13 residues long. Germline V CDR1 and CDR2: SGHNT, YYREEE (reference sequence). The CDR3: CASSLGTLRELFF. As DNA, the CDR3 is TGTGCCAGCAGCTTGGGGACTCTCAGGGAGCTGTTTTTT.

The rearrangement joins TRBV7-6 to TRBJ2-1; TRBD2 is a possible D gene (7 bases). The V and J ends lost 5 bases and 3 bases respectively, with 17 bases between them. CDR3 length: 16 amino acids. Germline V lookup: CDR1 SGHVS, CDR2 FNYEAQ. CDR3 residues: CASSPPGGGHYNEQFF. CDR3 sequence (DNA): TGTGCCAGCAGCCCCCCTGGGGGGGGGCACTACAATGAGCAGTTCTTC.

V gene TRBV4-1 combines with J gene TRBJ2-7, with TRBD2 matching 7 bases. CDR1 is MGHRA and CDR2 is YSYEKL in the germline V gene. The junction had 4 bases not matched to a gene; V was cut back by 2 bases and J by 6 bases. CDR3 size: 13 residues. CDR3 residues: CASSQLGGGEQYF. The CDR3, as DNA: TGCGCCAGCAGCCAATTAGGCGGGGGCGAGCAGTACTTC.

V usage is TRBV5-5 and J usage is TRBJ2-5; 10 bases fit TRBD1. The V gene's germline CDR1 is SGHKS and CDR2 YYEKEE (reference sequence). The CDR3 is 17 amino acids. After removal of 0 bases from V and 5 bases from J, the junction contained 10 bases not matched to a gene. CDR3 amino acids: CASSLESGTGARETQYF. The CDR3 DNA is TGTGCCAGCAGCTTGGAGTCGGGGACAGGGGCCAGGGAGACCCAGTACTTC.

This chain links TRBV9 with TRBJ1-1, with 7 bases matching TRBD1. The CDR3 length is 18 residues. The germline gives CDR1 SGDLS, CDR2 YYNGEE. The V segment lost 2 bases and the J segment 3 bases; nucleotides outside the gene matches: 16. CDR3 in amino acids: CASSVKTHRQGKYTEAFF. CDR3 DNA: TGTGCCAGCAGCGTCAAGACCCATCGACAGGGAAAATACACTGAAGCTTTCTTT.

The chain uses TRBV6-1 and TRBJ1-6, with a tentative D call TRBD1 (5 bases). The V and J ends lost 3 bases and 6 bases respectively, with 18 bases between them. Per germline, CDR1 MNHNS and CDR2 SASEGT. CDR3 length: 17 amino acids. CDR3 loop: CASSEGPDGPFNSPLHF. The CDR3 nucleotides read TGTGCCAGCAGTGAGGGGCCGGACGGGCCATTTAATTCACCCCTCCACTTT.

The rearrangement links TRBV28 to TRBJ2-3, with D possibly matching TRBD1 (6 bases). V was shortened by 11 bases and J by 0 bases, with 9 bases between the two germline ends. Germline-derived CDR1 and CDR2 are MDHEN and SYDVKM. This CDR3 region has 12 residues. CDR3 protein: CALQGSTDTQYF. In DNA form, the CDR3 reads TGTGCCTTACAGGGAAGCACAGATACGCAGTATTTT.

This clone was recorded only once. This chain joins TRBV7-7 and TRBJ2-7, with 7 bases identical to TRBD2. Germline lookup yields CDR1 SSHAT and CDR2 FNYEAQ (reference sequence). V was pared by 6 bases and J by 0 bases, with 11 bases of the junction left unmatched. This CDR3 comprises 16 residues. DNA of the CDR3: TGTGCCAGCAGAGGAGAGCGGGGAACACACTCCTACGAGCAGTACTTC. Encoded protein: CASRGERGTHSYEQYF.

V is TRBV27 and J is TRBJ2-1, with 10 bases lining up with TRBD2. This CDR3 is 18 amino acids long. Germline assignment: CDR1 MNHEY and CDR2 SMNVEV (reference sequence). V shed 5 bases, J shed 5 bases, and the junction held 15 bases outside the gene matches. The CDR3: CASSRLAGTYLQNNEQFF. As DNA, the CDR3 is TGTGCCAGCAGTAGACTAGCGGGCACCTACCTACAAAACAATGAGCAGTTCTTC.

The genes are TRBV9 and TRBJ2-3; weak D call: TRBD1 (6 bases). Per germline, CDR1 SGDLS and CDR2 YYNGEE. V dropped 4 bases and J dropped 2 bases, with 14 bases sitting between them. The CDR3 has 15 amino acids. The CDR3 sequence: CASSTRGGSTDTQYF. The CDR3 DNA reads TGTGCCAGCAGCACCCGAGGGGGTTCCACAGATACGCAGTATTTT.

This rearrangement joins TRBV6-1 to TRBJ2-1; D remains unclear. CDR1 is MNHNS, CDR2 SASEGT, per germline. Trimming shortened V by 3 bases and J by 4 bases, and 13 bases separated the two germline ends. The CDR3 totals 15 residues. The CDR3 bases are TGTGCCAGCAGTGATCGACCCGGACGGTACAATGAGCAGTTCTTC. Translation: CASSDRPGRYNEQFF.

The chain couples TRBV7-9 to TRBJ2-1, with D tentatively TRBD2 (6 bases). Trimming took off 1 base at V and 0 bases at J, with 10 bases between the two ends. The CDR3 spans 16 residues. CDR1 and CDR2 from the germline V gene are SEHNR and FQNEAQ (reference sequence). DNA for the CDR3: TGTGCCAGCAGCTTAGTCCGGGGGAGCTCCTACAATGAGCAGTTCTTC. Its protein product is CASSLVRGSSYNEQFF.

This clone was observed once. This rearrangement joins TRBV5-1 to TRBJ2-3; the D is unclear. V was shortened by 0 bases and J by 4 bases, with 12 bases between the two germline ends. The CDR3 contains 15 residues. Germline CDR1 is SGHRS and CDR2 is YFSETQ. CDR3 coding DNA: TGCGCCAGCAGCTTGGGCTTTATCCAGGCAGATACGCAGTATTTT. Its protein is CASSLGFIQADTQYF.

The CDR3 region has the DNA TGCGCCAGCAGCTTGACGGGGGGGAGCGCAGATACGCAGTATTTT. It yields the protein CASSLTGGSADTQYF. This chain connects TRBV5-1 to TRBJ2-3; 8 bases are a match to TRBD2. The CDR3 has 15 residues. Germline values: CDR1 SGHRS, CDR2 YFSETQ. The J segment lost 4 bases and the V segment lost 1 base, leaving 5 bases of the junction unmatched.

The CDR3 loop reads CASSPSTGRHTQYF. For the CDR3, the DNA is TGTGCCAGCTCACCATCGACAGGGCGGCATACGCAGTATTTT. The J gene is TRBJ2-3, the V gene TRBV18; 7 nucleotides match TRBD1. Losses at the gene ends were 2 bases for V and 7 bases for J; bases not matched to a gene: 6. This CDR3 has 14 residues. Germline-derived CDR1 and CDR2 are KGHSH and LQKENI.

This chain uses TRBV6-6 with TRBJ2-4; no definite D call. The V gene's germline CDR1 is MNHNY and CDR2 SVGAGI (reference sequence). CDR3 size: 13 residues. V lost 5 bases, J lost 3 bases, and 8 bases lay in between. CDR3 residues: CASSDRVKNIQYF. The CDR3 nucleotides read TGTGCCAGCAGTGACCGGGTCAAAAACATTCAGTACTTC.

CDR3 residues: CASNLAGGGTDTQYF. CDR3 in DNA: TGTGCCAGCAATCTGGCGGGGGGGGGCACAGATACGCAGTATTTT. The J gene is TRBJ2-3, the V gene TRBV28, with TRBD2 identical over 9 bases. Germline assignment: CDR1 MDHEN and CDR2 SYDVKM. The CDR3 totals 15 residues. Trimming took 7 bases from V and 1 from J; bases not matched to a gene: 6.

The J gene is TRBJ2-7, the V gene TRBV28, with no clear D. The V gene lost 4 bases and the J gene lost 2 bases, with 9 bases spanning the gap. Germline V gene lookup returns CDR1 MDHEN and CDR2 SYDVKM. The CDR3 consists of 13 residues. CDR3 protein: CASSSPRTYEQYF. CDR3 sequence (DNA): TGTGCCAGCAGTTCCCCTAGAACCTACGAGCAGTACTTC.

The CDR3 nucleotides are TGTGCCAGCAGTTTATCGGGCAGGGGAGGACTCGGAGAAAAACTGTTTTTT. This sequence encodes CASSLSGRGGLGEKLFF. V usage is TRBV27 and J usage is TRBJ1-4; D may be TRBD1 (6 bases). CDR1 MNHEY and CDR2 SMNVEV come from the germline V gene (reference sequence). V lost 0 bases to trimming and J lost 8 bases, with 19 bases between them. This CDR3 region has 17 residues. The whole variable domain, filled in from reference TRBV27 and TRBJ1-4, reads EAQVTQNPRYLITVTGKKLTVTCSQNMNHEYMSWYRQDPGLGLRQIYYSMNVEVTDKGDVPEGYKVSRKEKRNFPLILESPSPNQTSLYFCASSLSGRGGLGEKLFFGSGTQLSVL.

This clone appeared a single time. The V call is TRBV19, the J call TRBJ2-7; D might be TRBD1 or TRBD2, each matching 5 bases. Germline assignment: CDR1 LNHDA and CDR2 SQIVND (reference sequence). V lost 5 bases and J 3 bases, leaving 14 bases between the germline ends. The CDR3 runs 14 residues. CDR3 region: CASSPQGTFYEQYF. The CDR3 bases are TGTGCCAGTAGTCCTCAAGGGACCTTCTACGAGCAGTACTTC.

The V call is TRBV19, the J call TRBJ1-5; D may be TRBD1 (6 bases). This CDR3 region has 15 residues. V was shortened by 0 bases and J by 3 bases, with 9 bases between the two germline ends. CDR1 and CDR2 from the germline V gene are LNHDA and SQIVND (reference sequence). CDR3 sequence: CASSIDGQTNQPQHF. DNA of the CDR3: TGTGCCAGTAGTATAGATGGACAGACCAATCAGCCCCAGCATTTT.

The rearrangement uses TRBV18 and TRBJ2-1, with D tentatively TRBD2 (5 bases). Germline loops: CDR1 KGHSH, CDR2 LQKENI. This CDR3 comprises 13 residues. V was trimmed by 4 bases and J by 5 bases, leaving 9 bases between them. CDR3 in DNA: TGTGCCAGCTCACAGGGCGGGCACAATGAGCAGTTCTTC. Encoded protein: CASSQGGHNEQFF.

J is TRBJ2-3 and V is TRBV28; 12 bases are shared with TRBD1. The CDR3 contains 18 residues. J gave up 1 base and V 4 bases, and 9 bases lay outside the gene matches. Germline values: CDR1 MDHEN, CDR2 SYDVKM. CDR3 sequence (DNA): TGTGCCAGCAGTTACCCCGGGACAGGGGGCATCGGCACAGATACGCAGTATTTT. It yields the protein CASSYPGTGGIGTDTQYF.

The J gene is TRBJ1-1, the V gene TRBV2, with D maybe TRBD1 (5 bases). Trimming removed 5 bases from V and 5 bases from J, with 12 bases in between. The CDR3 sequence is 13 residues long. Germline V gene sequence: CDR1 SNHLY, CDR2 FYNNEI. The CDR3 loop reads CASSYEGWTEAFF. DNA for the CDR3: TGTGCCAGCAGTTACGAGGGGTGGACTGAAGCTTTCTTT.

The rearrangement links TRBV18 to TRBJ2-3; 13 bases match TRBD2. The CDR3 runs to 18 residues. V was clipped by 9 bases and J by 0 bases; unmatched bases: 12. Germline CDR1 KGHSH, CDR2 LQKENI. CDR3 coding DNA: TGTGCCAGTTCCCTTCGGACTAGCGGGAGCCAGAGCACAGATACGCAGTATTTT. Its translation: CASSLRTSGSQSTDTQYF.